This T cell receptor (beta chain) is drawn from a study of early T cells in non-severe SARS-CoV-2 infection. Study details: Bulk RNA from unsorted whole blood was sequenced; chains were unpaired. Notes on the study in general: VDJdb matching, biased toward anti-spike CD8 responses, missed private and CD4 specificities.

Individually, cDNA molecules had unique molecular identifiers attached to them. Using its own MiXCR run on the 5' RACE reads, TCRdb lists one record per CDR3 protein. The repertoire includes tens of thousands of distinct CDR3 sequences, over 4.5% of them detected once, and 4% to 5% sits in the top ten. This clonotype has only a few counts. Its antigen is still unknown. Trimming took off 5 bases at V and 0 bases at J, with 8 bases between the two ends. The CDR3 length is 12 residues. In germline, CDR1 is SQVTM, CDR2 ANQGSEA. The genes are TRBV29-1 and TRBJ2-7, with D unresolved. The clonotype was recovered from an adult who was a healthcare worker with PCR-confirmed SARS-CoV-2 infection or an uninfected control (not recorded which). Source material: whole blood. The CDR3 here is CSVSSSSYEQYF. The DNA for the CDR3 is TGCAGCGTTTCGTCCAGCTCCTACGAGCAGTACTTC.